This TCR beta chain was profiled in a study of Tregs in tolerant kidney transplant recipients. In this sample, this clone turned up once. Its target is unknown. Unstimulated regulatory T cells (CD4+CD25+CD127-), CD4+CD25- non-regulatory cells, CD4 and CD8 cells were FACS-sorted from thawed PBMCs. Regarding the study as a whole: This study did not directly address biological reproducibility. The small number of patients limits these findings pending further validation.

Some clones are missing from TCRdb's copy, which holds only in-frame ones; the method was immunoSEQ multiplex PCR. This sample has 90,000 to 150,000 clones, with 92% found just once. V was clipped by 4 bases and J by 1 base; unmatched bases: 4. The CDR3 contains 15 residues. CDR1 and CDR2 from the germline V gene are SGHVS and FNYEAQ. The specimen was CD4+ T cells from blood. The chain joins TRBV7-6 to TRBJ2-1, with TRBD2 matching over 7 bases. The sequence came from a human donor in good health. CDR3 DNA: TGTGCCAGCAGCTCCGGGAGGTTATCCTACAATGAGCAGTTCTTC. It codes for CASSSGRLSYNEQFF.